What follows is one TCR beta chain and its context. This sample is drawn from a study of blood T cell repertoires in COVID-19. Overall study: COVID-19 samples collected from the United States, Italy and Spain covered acute and convalescent phases. The cDNA or gDNA used as material had been derived from T cells, B-cell-depleted T cells, or PBMCs.

As processed by the authors: Estimation of nucleated cell counts relied on the amplification of reference gene primers. Produced via immunoSEQ multiplex PCR; TCRdb's table is partial and in-frame only. V and J calls and clone size come straight from that table; D and trimming were deduced from the DNA. The sample has approximately 92,000 clones, approximately 81% seen once. Material for sequencing was peripheral blood. The source of this sequence is a man in his sixties with acute or convalescent COVID-19.

In DNA form, the CDR3 reads TGTGCCAGTAGTAGGCGCCAGGAAGGAACCTACGAGCAGTACTTC. As protein: CASSRRQEGTYEQYF. The chain employs TRBV19 and TRBJ2-7; D unclear. CDR1 LNHDA and CDR2 SQIVND come from the germline V gene (reference sequence). The length of the CDR3 is 15 residues. V lost 4 bases to trimming and J lost 2 bases, with 15 bases between them.